Listed below are T cell receptor beta chains from one sample, sequenced in a study of CD8 T cells in Susac syndrome. A single record per CDR3 protein comes from TCRdb applying MiXCR to the immunoSEQ multiplex PCR reads. This table holds under 200,000 distinct CDR3 sequences, 80% to 95% found once. Sequencing was carried out using CD4+ T cells from PBMCs. The origin of the receptors is a human donor in good health. The CDR3 runs from the conserved cysteine through the conserved F or W. Each record gives: clone size, J gene, V gene, D gene, CDR3 protein, CDR3 DNA. The D gene is left open where the match is weak. Some rows mark clone size as missing; the rest say once, few, many or name a class of expanded clone.

size: -; J: TRBJ1-5; V: TRBV30; D: TRBD1; CDR3: CAWSVRTGVSQPQHF; DNA: TGTGCCTGGAGTGTAAGGACAGGGGTCTCTCAGCCCCAGCATTTT
size: -; J: TRBJ1-3; V: TRBV25-1; D: -; CDR3: CASSPGYTIYF; DNA: TGTGCCAGCAGCCCGGGCTACACCATATATTTT
size: -; J: TRBJ2-3; V: TRBV5-1; D: -; CDR3: CAISWDTITPDTQYF; DNA: TGCGCCATCTCTTGGGACACTATTACTCCAGATACGCAGTATTTT
size: -; J: TRBJ2-3; V: TRBV29-1; D: -; CDR3: CSVEASMDTQYF; DNA: TGCAGCGTTGAAGCTAGCATGGATACGCAGTATTTT
size: once; J: TRBJ2-5; V: TRBV7-9; D: -; CDR3: CASSFQGKVETQYF; DNA: TGTGCCAGCAGCTTCCAGGGAAAGGTGGAGACCCAGTACTTC
size: -; J: TRBJ1-5; V: TRBV20-1; D: -; CDR3: CSARDLDQPQHF; DNA: TGCAGTGCTAGAGATTTAGATCAGCCCCAGCATTTT
size: -; J: TRBJ2-3; V: TRBV7-7; D: -; CDR3: CASSPGQGRTDTQYF; DNA: TGTGCTAGCAGCCCCGGGCAGGGTCGGACAGATACGCAGTATTTT
size: once; J: TRBJ1-5; V: TRBV20-1; D: TRBD1; CDR3: CSARSYNRGYNQPQHF; DNA: TGCAGTGCTAGATCATACAACAGGGGTTACAATCAGCCCCAGCATTTT
size: -; J: TRBJ2-1; V: TRBV7-9; D: -; CDR3: CASSSDRRISYNEQFF; DNA: TGTGCCAGCAGCTCCGACCGACGGATCAGCTACAATGAGCAGTTCTTC
size: -; J: TRBJ2-2; V: TRBV19; D: -; CDR3: CASSPQGWGTGELFF; DNA: TGTGCCAGTAGTCCCCAGGGTTGGGGCACCGGGGAGCTGTTTTTT
size: -; J: TRBJ1-6; V: TRBV28; D: -; CDR3: CASSLDRLEPLHF; DNA: TGTGCCAGCAGTCTTGACAGGCTCGAACCCCTCCACTTT
size: -; J: TRBJ2-5; V: TRBV5-1; D: -; CDR3: CASSLVPPAGQETQYF; DNA: TGCGCCAGCAGCTTGGTTCCACCGGCGGGCCAAGAGACCCAGTACTTC
size: few; J: TRBJ2-3; V: TRBV11-2; D: -; CDR3: CASTRGDTQYF; DNA: TGTGCCAGCACGCGGGGCGATACGCAGTATTTT
size: -; J: TRBJ1-3; V: TRBV19; D: -; CDR3: CASSIVWSSGNTIYF; DNA: TGTGCCAGTAGTATCGTATGGAGCTCTGGAAACACCATATATTTT
size: -; J: TRBJ1-2; V: TRBV11-2; D: TRBD1; CDR3: CASSRGRAGGGYTF; DNA: TGTGCCAGCAGTCGCGGAAGAGCAGGGGGTGGCTACACCTTC
size: -; J: TRBJ2-3; V: TRBV20-1; D: -; CDR3: CSAPRSETSTDTQYF; DNA: TGCAGTGCCCCCCGTAGCGAGACTAGCACAGATACGCAGTATTTT
size: -; J: TRBJ2-4; V: TRBV29-1; D: -; CDR3: CSVRGGGNIQYF; DNA: TGCAGCGTTAGGGGGGGCGGAAACATTCAGTACTTC
size: -; J: TRBJ1-5; V: TRBV3-1; D: -; CDR3: CASSQGGANQPQHF; DNA: TGTGCCAGCAGCCAAGGGGGGGCTAATCAGCCCCAGCATTTT
size: -; J: TRBJ2-1; V: TRBV12-3/TRBV12-4; D: -; CDR3: CASSLWTKYNEQFF; DNA: TGTGCCAGCAGTTTATGGACCAAGTACAATGAGCAGTTCTTC